A selection of T cell receptor beta chains follows, all from one sample in a study of memory B cells and T cells in multiple sclerosis. TCRdb's table, derived via immunoSEQ multiplex PCR, lists solely in-frame clones and lacks some. This sample carries under 50,000 clones, approximately 80% of them seen once, and the ten largest clones take about 1.1%. Their antigens are not known. The sample comprised PBMCs from blood kept in culture. The receptors were sampled from a human donor with multiple sclerosis. Both conserved end residues are part of each CDR3. D genes are given only for firm matches. The size entry is marked missing in some rows and otherwise reads once, few, many or a size class.

V gene: TRBV5-1; J gene: TRBJ1-4; clone size: .; D gene: .; CDR3 protein: CASRTVTTNEKLFF; CDR3 DNA: TGCGCCAGCAGAACAGTGACAACTAATGAAAAACTGTTTTTT
V gene: TRBV9; J gene: TRBJ2-1; clone size: .; D gene: .; CDR3 protein: CASTRTGGTNEQFF; CDR3 DNA: TGTGCCAGCACACGGACTGGGGGAACCAATGAGCAGTTCTTC
V gene: TRBV5-1; J gene: TRBJ2-1; clone size: .; D gene: .; CDR3 protein: CASSLGSGNEQFF; CDR3 DNA: TGCGCCAGCAGCTTGGGCTCCGGCAATGAGCAGTTCTTC
V gene: TRBV2; J gene: TRBJ2-1; clone size: few; D gene: .; CDR3 protein: CASSDIQPNEQFF; CDR3 DNA: TGTGCCAGCAGTGACATCCAGCCCAATGAGCAGTTCTTC
V gene: TRBV7-9; J gene: TRBJ2-7; clone size: few; D gene: .; CDR3 protein: CASSFLTGSKEQYF; CDR3 DNA: TGTGCCAGCAGCTTTCTAACAGGGTCCAAGGAGCAGTACTTC
V gene: TRBV29-1; J gene: TRBJ2-1; clone size: .; D gene: .; CDR3 protein: CSGGRSYNEQFF; CDR3 DNA: TGCAGCGGGGGCCGGTCCTACAATGAGCAGTTCTTC
V gene: TRBV7-9; J gene: TRBJ2-7; clone size: few; D gene: TRBD1; CDR3 protein: CASSGRSGGYEQYF; CDR3 DNA: TGTGCCAGCAGCGGGAGATCAGGGGGCTACGAGCAGTACTTC
V gene: TRBV6-1; J gene: TRBJ1-3; clone size: .; D gene: .; CDR3 protein: CASSVGAKTTYSGNTIYF; CDR3 DNA: TGTGCCAGCAGTGTTGGGGCTAAAACCACCTACTCTGGAAACACCATATATTTT
V gene: TRBV15; J gene: TRBJ2-5; clone size: .; D gene: TRBD2; CDR3 protein: CATVDDSGGFQETQYF; CDR3 DNA: TGTGCCACCGTCGACGACAGCGGGGGGTTCCAAGAGACCCAGTACTTC
V gene: TRBV7-8; J gene: TRBJ2-2; clone size: few; D gene: .; CDR3 protein: CASSLVGGSFPGELFF; CDR3 DNA: TGTGCCAGCAGCTTAGTTGGAGGTAGTTTTCCCGGGGAGCTGTTTTTT
V gene: TRBV4-1; J gene: TRBJ1-5; clone size: .; D gene: .; CDR3 protein: CASSQDKVWPQHF; CDR3 DNA: TGCGCCAGCAGCCAAGATAAGGTATGGCCCCAGCATTTT
V gene: TRBV10-3; J gene: TRBJ1-2; clone size: .; D gene: TRBD1; CDR3 protein: CAISEQDREGGYTF; CDR3 DNA: TGTGCCATCAGTGAACAGGACAGGGAAGGGGGCTACACCTTC
V gene: TRBV5-6; J gene: TRBJ1-5; clone size: .; D gene: .; CDR3 protein: CASARGSYSNQPQHF; CDR3 DNA: TGTGCCAGCGCTCGGGGATCCTATAGCAATCAGCCCCAGCATTTT
V gene: TRBV6-1; J gene: TRBJ1-5; clone size: .; D gene: TRBD1; CDR3 protein: CASSPGQPNQPQHF; CDR3 DNA: TGTGCCAGCAGCCCGGGACAGCCCAATCAGCCCCAGCATTTT
V gene: TRBV9; J gene: TRBJ1-1; clone size: .; D gene: .; CDR3 protein: CASSVGSGETLNTEAFF; CDR3 DNA: TGTGCCAGCAGCGTAGGGTCGGGGGAGACTTTGAACACTGAAGCTTTCTTT
V gene: TRBV25-1; J gene: TRBJ1-1; clone size: .; D gene: TRBD1; CDR3 protein: CASSAVGQYLGAFF; CDR3 DNA: TGTGCCAGCAGTGCTGTGGGACAGTACTTGGGAGCTTTCTTT
V gene: TRBV5-5; J gene: TRBJ1-1; clone size: .; D gene: .; CDR3 protein: CATRWDSNTEAFF; CDR3 DNA: TGTGCCACGCGGTGGGATTCGAACACTGAAGCTTTCTTT
V gene: TRBV2; J gene: TRBJ2-7; clone size: .; D gene: .; CDR3 protein: CASQDGGGLGYEQYF; CDR3 DNA: TGTGCCAGCCAGGATGGTGGGGGGTTAGGCTACGAGCAGTACTTC
V gene: TRBV5-1; J gene: TRBJ2-7; clone size: few; D gene: TRBD1; CDR3 protein: CASSLVGFQGAPEQYF; CDR3 DNA: TGCGCCAGCAGCTTGGTTGGTTTTCAGGGGGCGCCTGAGCAGTACTTC
V gene: TRBV7-2; J gene: TRBJ1-5; clone size: .; D gene: .; CDR3 protein: CASSLEAGASQPQHF; CDR3 DNA: TGTGCCAGCAGCTTAGAGGCAGGGGCCAGTCAGCCCCAGCATTTT
V gene: TRBV9; J gene: TRBJ2-3; clone size: .; D gene: .; CDR3 protein: CASSGQGRQGRPGGADTQYF; CDR3 DNA: TGTGCCAGCAGCGGCCAGGGTAGGCAGGGGCGTCCCGGTGGCGCAGATACGCAGTATTTT
V gene: TRBV30; J gene: TRBJ2-7; clone size: .; D gene: .; CDR3 protein: CAWSIDPYEQYF; CDR3 DNA: TGTGCCTGGAGTATAGACCCGTACGAGCAGTACTTC
V gene: TRBV10-3; J gene: TRBJ2-2; clone size: .; D gene: .; CDR3 protein: CAISAPTGNTGELFF; CDR3 DNA: TGTGCCATCAGTGCCCCGACAGGGAACACCGGGGAGCTGTTTTTT
V gene: TRBV4-3; J gene: TRBJ2-7; clone size: .; D gene: TRBD1; CDR3 protein: CASSQESNRQDRTYEQYF; CDR3 DNA: TGCGCCAGCAGCCAAGAGTCTAATCGCCAGGACAGGACCTACGAGCAGTACTTC
V gene: TRBV7-2; J gene: TRBJ2-7; clone size: .; D gene: TRBD1; CDR3 protein: CASSRTGFYEQYF; CDR3 DNA: TGTGCCAGCAGCCGGACAGGCTTCTACGAGCAGTACTTC
V gene: TRBV19; J gene: TRBJ1-1; clone size: few; D gene: .; CDR3 protein: CASRRGVSTEAFF; CDR3 DNA: TGTGCCAGTAGAAGGGGGGTCTCCACTGAAGCTTTCTTT
V gene: TRBV4-1; J gene: TRBJ1-1; clone size: .; D gene: .; CDR3 protein: CASSQVMGVNTEAFF; CDR3 DNA: TGCGCCAGCAGCCAAGTGATGGGGGTGAACACTGAAGCTTTCTTT